The T cell receptor beta chain under discussion was sequenced for a study of CD8+ T cells in alopecia areata. Study information: The duration of tofacitinib was 6 to 18 months, with 6 months off drug afterward.

This clone appeared a few times. What it binds is unknown. Germline CDR1 SQVTM, CDR2 ANQGSEA. The CDR3 runs to 11 residues. V lost 7 bases and J 6 bases, leaving 12 bases between the germline ends. The authors extracted RNA and reverse transcribed it into cDNA as the sequencing template. The repertoire was sequenced with immunoSEQ multiplex PCR; TCRdb's copy has only in-frame clones and lacks some. Of approximately 190,000 clones detected, 58% appear once; the ten largest clones hold 5.5% to 6%. Study-level findings and limits: Throughout tofacitinib, many expanded lesional clones continued to persist in scalp and blood. Mouse data revealed clearer TCR sharing than patient data did, a gap possibly tied to HLA.

As to treatment: oral pan-JAK inhibitor, 5-10 mg twice daily. The chain joins TRBV29-1 to TRBJ1-2; D is perhaps TRBD1 (6 bases). This clonotype originated in a human donor with alopecia areata. The material was CD4+ T cells sorted from blood, obtained at week 24, from a patient treated with tofacitinib. Here the CDR3 reads CSALGGNGYTF. CDR3 nucleotide sequence: TGCAGCGCCCTGGGGGGCAATGGCTACACCTTC.